This T cell receptor beta chain was sequenced in a study of blood T cell repertoires in COVID-19. Germline values: CDR1 PRHDT, CDR2 FYEKMQ (reference sequence). This CDR3 has 14 amino acids. Germline trimming cut 0 bases from V and 8 bases from J; bases unmatched to any gene: 1. Sequenced by immunoSEQ multiplex PCR; TCRdb stores in-frame clones only, minus some. The sample lists approximately 350,000 clones, approximately 90% occurring once. What was sequenced was peripheral blood. The chain recombines TRBV13 with TRBJ1-6, with 7 positions matching TRBD1. The TCR originated in a woman between 18 and 29 years old who had recovered from COVID-19. This chain's CDR3 is CASSLGQGDSPLHF. CDR3 in DNA: TGTGCCAGCAGCTTAGGCCAGGGGGATTCACCCCTCCACTTT. Supplemented by reference TRBV13 and TRBJ1-6, the full variable domain reads AAGVIQSPRHLIKEKRETATLKCYPIPRHDTVYWYQQGPGQDPQFLISFYEKMQSDKGSIPDRFSAQQFSDYHSELNMSSLELGDSALYFCASSLGQGDSPLHFGNGTRLTVT.